The 5 T cell receptor beta chains given below trace back to one sample, sequenced in a study of CD8 T cells in ankylosing spondylitis. Whole-study findings and limits: A TCR beta motif of several highly homologous variants appeared characteristic of ankylosing spondylitis blood.

TCRdb used MiXCR to reprocess the 5' RACE reads, holding one entry per CDR3 protein. Of approximately 300,000 distinct CDR3 sequences listed, 8% are singletons. These receptors have no known antigen. Sequenced: blood, either unsorted or a sorted T cell fraction (not recorded which). The receptors derive from a male donor with ankylosing spondylitis.

There are many counts of this clonotype. CDR3: CSAAPGTGFSNEQFF. The CDR3 bases are TGCAGTGCCGCGCCTGGGACAGGGTTTTCCAATGAGCAGTTCTTC. The rearrangement joins TRBV20-1 to TRBJ2-1; TRBD1 matches at 9 bases. Trimming removed 6 bases from V and 6 bases from J; junction bases left unmatched: 12. CDR3 size: 15 residues. Germline assignment: CDR1 DFQATT and CDR2 SNEGSKA (reference sequence).

This chain joins TRBV18 and TRBJ2-3; 7 positions agree with TRBD2. Germline loops: CDR1 KGHSH, CDR2 LQKENI. After removal of 4 bases from V and 2 bases from J, the junction contained 12 bases not matched to a gene. The CDR3 spans 17 residues. DNA of the CDR3: TGTGCCAGCTCACTTAGGCCGTGGCGGGAGTACACAGATACGCAGTATTTT. It codes for CASSLRPWREYTDTQYF.

This clonotype has a handful of counts. This sequence joins TRBV2 and TRBJ1-2, with TRBD1 matching 7 bases. Trimming at V came to 5 bases and at J to 0 bases, leaving 9 bases not matched to a gene. The length of the CDR3 is 16 residues. The germline V gene has CDR1 SNHLY and CDR2 FYNNEI. CDR3 sequence (DNA): TGTGCCAGCAGTTCGAGGGGGACAGAAGCTAACTATGGCTACACCTTC. This codes for CASSSRGTEANYGYTF.

The sample holds a few counts of this clonotype. The chain combines TRBV7-9 with TRBJ2-3; the match to TRBD2 covers 13 bases. Germline loops: CDR1 SEHNR, CDR2 FQNEAQ (reference sequence). The J segment lost 5 bases and the V segment lost 1 base, leaving 3 bases of the junction unmatched. This CDR3 is 16 amino acids long. CDR3: CASSLGTSGRKDTQYF. CDR3 nucleotides: TGTGCCAGCAGCTTAGGGACTAGCGGGAGAAAAGATACGCAGTATTTT.

This clonotype showed up many times. This chain uses TRBV20-1 with TRBJ2-2; 8 positions match TRBD1. Germline CDR1 is DFQATT and CDR2 is SNEGSKA (reference sequence). The length of the CDR3 is 15 residues. The ends lost 5 bases at V and 4 bases at J; junction bases unmatched: 9. The CDR3 protein is CSAPTSDRATGELFF. The CDR3, as DNA: TGCAGTGCTCCGACTTCGGACAGGGCCACCGGGGAGCTGTTTTTT.